This TCR beta chain was captured by sequencing in a study of cytomegalovirus exposure and HLA in healthy donors. Unmatched junction bases numbered 6, after V lost 5 bases and J lost 4 bases. Germline V CDR1 and CDR2: MNHNY, SVGAGI (reference sequence). This CDR3 is built from 15 residues. Amplification used 60 Vbeta primers and 13 Jbeta primers. Only in-frame clones appear in the TCRdb table, and some are missing; sequencing was by immunoSEQ multiplex PCR. The sample yields more than 95,000 clones, more than 80% seen once. The genes are TRBV6-6 and TRBJ2-2; 8 bases map to TRBD1. This TCR was sampled from a man aged 25-45 years in good health and CMV-seropositive. The sample consisted of PBMCs. CDR3 coding DNA: TGTGCCAGCAGTGACGCCCAGGGGGCCACCGGGGAGCTGTTTTTT. Its protein is CASSDAQGATGELFF.